This T cell receptor (beta chain) is from a study of blood T cell repertoires in COVID-19. V dropped 3 bases and J dropped 5 bases, with 10 bases sitting between them. The CDR3 covers 13 residues. In the study's own analysis: Quantification of nucleated cells was approximated via reference gene primer amplification. The table came from immunoSEQ multiplex PCR; TCRdb's copy has only in-frame clones and leaves some out. That table is the source of V, J and clone size, and D and trimming were worked out from the DNA. The sample contains 250,000 to 300,000 clones, roughly 89% of which appear only once. Specimen: peripheral blood. The clonotype comes from a woman aged 25 to 45 with active or convalescent COVID-19. This chain uses TRBV12-3 or TRBV12-4 with TRBJ1-2, with a tentative D call TRBD1 (5 bases). The CDR3 region is CASSFGRAYGYTF. In nucleotides, the CDR3 is TGTGCCAGCAGTTTCGGCAGGGCGTATGGCTACACCTTC.